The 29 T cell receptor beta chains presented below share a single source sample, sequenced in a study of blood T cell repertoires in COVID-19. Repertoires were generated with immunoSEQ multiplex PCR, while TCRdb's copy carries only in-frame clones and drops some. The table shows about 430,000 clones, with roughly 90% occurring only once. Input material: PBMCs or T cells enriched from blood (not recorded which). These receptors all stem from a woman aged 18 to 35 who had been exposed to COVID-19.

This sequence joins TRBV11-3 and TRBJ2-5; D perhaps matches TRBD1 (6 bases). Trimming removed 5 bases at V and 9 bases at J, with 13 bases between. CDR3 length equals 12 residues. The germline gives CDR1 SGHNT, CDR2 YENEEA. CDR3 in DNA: TGTGCCAGCAGCACTCCCCCAGGGGCCCAGTACTTC. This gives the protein CASSTPPGAQYF.

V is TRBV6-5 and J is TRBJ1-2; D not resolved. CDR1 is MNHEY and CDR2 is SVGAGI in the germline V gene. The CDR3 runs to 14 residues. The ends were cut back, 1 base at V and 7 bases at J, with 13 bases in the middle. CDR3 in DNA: TGTGCCAGCAGTTACTTCGGCCAGGAAAGTGGCTACACCTTC. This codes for CASSYFGQESGYTF.

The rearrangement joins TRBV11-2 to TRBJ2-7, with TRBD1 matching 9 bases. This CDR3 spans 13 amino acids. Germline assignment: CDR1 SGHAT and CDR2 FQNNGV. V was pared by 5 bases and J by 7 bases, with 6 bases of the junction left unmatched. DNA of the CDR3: TGTGCCAGCAGCCAACAGACAGGGGGTGAGCAGTACTTC. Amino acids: CASSQQTGGEQYF.

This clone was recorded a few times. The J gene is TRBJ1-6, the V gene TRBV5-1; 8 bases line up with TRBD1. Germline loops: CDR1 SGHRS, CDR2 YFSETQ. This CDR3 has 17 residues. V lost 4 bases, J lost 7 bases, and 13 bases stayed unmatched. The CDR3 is CASSASLQGATNSPLHF. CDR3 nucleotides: TGCGCCAGCAGCGCTTCCCTCCAGGGGGCGACCAATTCACCCCTCCACTTT.

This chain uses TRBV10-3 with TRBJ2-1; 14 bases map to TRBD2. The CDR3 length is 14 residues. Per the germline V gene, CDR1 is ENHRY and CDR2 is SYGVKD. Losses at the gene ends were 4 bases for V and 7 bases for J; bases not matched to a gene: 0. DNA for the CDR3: TGTGCCATCAGTGGACTAGCGGGAGGGAATGAGCAGTTCTTC. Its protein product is CAISGLAGGNEQFF.

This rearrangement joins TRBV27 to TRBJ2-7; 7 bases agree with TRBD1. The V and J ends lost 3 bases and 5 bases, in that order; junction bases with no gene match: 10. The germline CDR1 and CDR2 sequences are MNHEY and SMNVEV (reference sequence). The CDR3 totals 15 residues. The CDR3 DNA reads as TGTGCCAGCAGTTTGTTGGGTGAGAGGGGGCACGAGCAGTACTTC. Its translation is CASSLLGERGHEQYF.

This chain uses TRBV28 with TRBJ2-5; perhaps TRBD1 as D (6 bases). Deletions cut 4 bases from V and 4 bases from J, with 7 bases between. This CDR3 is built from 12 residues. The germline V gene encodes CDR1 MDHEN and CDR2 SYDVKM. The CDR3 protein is CASSYRAETQYF. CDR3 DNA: TGTGCCAGCAGTTACAGGGCAGAGACCCAGTACTTC.

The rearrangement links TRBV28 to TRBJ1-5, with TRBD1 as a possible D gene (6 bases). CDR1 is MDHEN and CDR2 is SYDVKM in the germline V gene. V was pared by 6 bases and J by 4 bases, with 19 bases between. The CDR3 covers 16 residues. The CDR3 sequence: CASSPYSGEPNQPQHF. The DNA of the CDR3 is TGTGCCAGCAGCCCTTATTCAGGGGAGCCGAATCAGCCCCAGCATTTT. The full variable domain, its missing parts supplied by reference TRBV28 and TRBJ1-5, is DVKVTQSSRYLVKRTGEKVFLECVQDMDHENMFWYRQDPGLGLRLIYFSYDVKMKEKGDIPEGYSVSREKKERFSLILESASTNQTSMYLCASSPYSGEPNQPQHFGDGTRLSIL.

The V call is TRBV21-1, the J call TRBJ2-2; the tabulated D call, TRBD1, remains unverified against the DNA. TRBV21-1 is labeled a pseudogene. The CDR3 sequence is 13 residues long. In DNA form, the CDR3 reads TGTGCCAATCGTTCAGGGGGCACCGGGGAGCTGTTTTTT. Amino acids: CANRSGGTGELFF.

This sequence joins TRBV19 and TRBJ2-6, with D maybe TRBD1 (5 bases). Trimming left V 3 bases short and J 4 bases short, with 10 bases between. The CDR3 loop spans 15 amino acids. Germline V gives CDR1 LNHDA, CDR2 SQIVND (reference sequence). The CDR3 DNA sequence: TGTGCCAGTAGTATCTACAGGACCGGGGCCAACGTCCTGACTTTC. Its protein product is CASSIYRTGANVLTF.

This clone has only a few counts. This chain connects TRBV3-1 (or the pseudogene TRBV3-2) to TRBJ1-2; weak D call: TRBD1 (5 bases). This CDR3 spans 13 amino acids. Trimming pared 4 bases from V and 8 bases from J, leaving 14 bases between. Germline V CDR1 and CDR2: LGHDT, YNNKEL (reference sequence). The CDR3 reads CASSLGGGTGYTF. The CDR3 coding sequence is TGTGCCAGCAGCCTCGGGGGAGGGACGGGCTACACCTTC.

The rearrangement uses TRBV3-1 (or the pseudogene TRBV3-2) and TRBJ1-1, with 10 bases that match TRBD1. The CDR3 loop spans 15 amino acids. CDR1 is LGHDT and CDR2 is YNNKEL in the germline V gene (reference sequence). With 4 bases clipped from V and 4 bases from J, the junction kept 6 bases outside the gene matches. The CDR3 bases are TGTGCCAGCAGCCTTCAGGACAGGGGGATCACTGAAGCTTTCTTT. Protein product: CASSLQDRGITEAFF.

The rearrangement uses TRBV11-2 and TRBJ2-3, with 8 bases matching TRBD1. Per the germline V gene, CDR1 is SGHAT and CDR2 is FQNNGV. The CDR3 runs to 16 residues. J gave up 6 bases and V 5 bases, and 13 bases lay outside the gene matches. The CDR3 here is CASSRGQGAGSDTQYF. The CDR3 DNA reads TGTGCCAGCAGCCGAGGCCAGGGGGCGGGGAGCGATACGCAGTATTTT.

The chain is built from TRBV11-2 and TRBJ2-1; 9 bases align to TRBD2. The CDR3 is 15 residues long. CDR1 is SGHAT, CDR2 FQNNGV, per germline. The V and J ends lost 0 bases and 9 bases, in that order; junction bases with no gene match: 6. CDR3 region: CASSLERAGGAEQFF. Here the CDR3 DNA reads TGTGCCAGCAGCTTAGAGCGAGCGGGAGGTGCTGAGCAGTTCTTC.

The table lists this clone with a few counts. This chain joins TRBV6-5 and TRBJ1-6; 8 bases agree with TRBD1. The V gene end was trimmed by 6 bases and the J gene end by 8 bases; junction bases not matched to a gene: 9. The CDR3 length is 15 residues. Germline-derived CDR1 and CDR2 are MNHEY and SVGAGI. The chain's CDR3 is CASREGTGGYSPLHF. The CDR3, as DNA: TGTGCCAGCAGGGAGGGGACAGGAGGATATTCACCCCTCCACTTT.

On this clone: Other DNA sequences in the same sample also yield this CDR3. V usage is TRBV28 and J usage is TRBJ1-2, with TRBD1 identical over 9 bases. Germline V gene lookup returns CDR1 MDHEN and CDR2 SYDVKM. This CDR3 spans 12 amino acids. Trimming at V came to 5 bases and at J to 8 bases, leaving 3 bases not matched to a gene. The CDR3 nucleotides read TGTGCCAGCAGTACAGGGGGCTACGGCTACACCTTC. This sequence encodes CASSTGGYGYTF.

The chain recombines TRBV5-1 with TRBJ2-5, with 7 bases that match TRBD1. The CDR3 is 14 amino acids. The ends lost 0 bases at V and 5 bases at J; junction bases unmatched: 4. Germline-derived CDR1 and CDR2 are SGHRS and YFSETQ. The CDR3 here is CASSLGQGRETQYF. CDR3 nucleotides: TGCGCCAGCAGCTTGGGACAGGGTAGGGAGACCCAGTACTTC.

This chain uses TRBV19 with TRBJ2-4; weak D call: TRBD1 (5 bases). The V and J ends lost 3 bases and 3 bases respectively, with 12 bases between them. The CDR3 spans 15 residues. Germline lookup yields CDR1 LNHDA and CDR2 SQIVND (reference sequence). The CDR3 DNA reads TGTGCCAGTAGTATGCAGGGTTCGGACAAAAACATTCAGTACTTC. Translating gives CASSMQGSDKNIQYF. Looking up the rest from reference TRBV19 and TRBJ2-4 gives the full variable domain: DGGITQSPKYLFRKEGQNVTLSCEQNLNHDAMYWYRQDPGQGLRLIYYSQIVNDFQKGDIAEGYSVSREKKESFPLTVTSAQKNPTAFYLCASSMQGSDKNIQYFGAGTRLSVL.

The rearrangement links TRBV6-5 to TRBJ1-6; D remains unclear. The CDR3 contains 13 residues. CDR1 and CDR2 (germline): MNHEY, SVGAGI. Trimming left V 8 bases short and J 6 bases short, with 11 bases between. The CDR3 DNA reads TGTGCCAGCTCACGGGAAACTAATTCACCCCTCCACTTT. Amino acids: CASSRETNSPLHF.

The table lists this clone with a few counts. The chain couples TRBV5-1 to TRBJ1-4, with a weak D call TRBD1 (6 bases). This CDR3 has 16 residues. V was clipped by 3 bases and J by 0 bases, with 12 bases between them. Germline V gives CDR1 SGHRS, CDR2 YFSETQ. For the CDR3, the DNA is TGCGCCAGCAGCTGGACAGCCGTTGCAACTAATGAAAAACTGTTTTTT. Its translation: CASSWTAVATNEKLFF.

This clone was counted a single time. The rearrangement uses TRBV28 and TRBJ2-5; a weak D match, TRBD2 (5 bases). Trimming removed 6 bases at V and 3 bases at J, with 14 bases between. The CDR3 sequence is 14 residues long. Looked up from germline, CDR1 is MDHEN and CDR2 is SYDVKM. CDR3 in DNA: TGTGCCAGCAGCCGCCCGCGGGTGAAAGAGACCCAGTACTTC. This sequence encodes CASSRPRVKETQYF. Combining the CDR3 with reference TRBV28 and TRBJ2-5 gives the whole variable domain DVKVTQSSRYLVKRTGEKVFLECVQDMDHENMFWYRQDPGLGLRLIYFSYDVKMKEKGDIPEGYSVSREKKERFSLILESASTNQTSMYLCASSRPRVKETQYFGPGTRLLVL.

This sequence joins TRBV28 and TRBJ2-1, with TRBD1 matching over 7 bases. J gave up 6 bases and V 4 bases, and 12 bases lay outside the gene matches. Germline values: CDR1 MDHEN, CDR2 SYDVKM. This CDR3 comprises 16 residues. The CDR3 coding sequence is TGTGCCAGCAGTTCCGTAACCGGGACAGCATTCAATGAGCAGTTCTTC. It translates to CASSSVTGTAFNEQFF.

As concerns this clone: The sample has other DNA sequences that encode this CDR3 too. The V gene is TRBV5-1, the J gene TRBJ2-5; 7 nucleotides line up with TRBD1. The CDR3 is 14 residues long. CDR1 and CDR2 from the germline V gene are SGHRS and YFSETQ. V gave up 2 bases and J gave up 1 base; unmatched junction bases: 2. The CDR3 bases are TGCGCCAGCAGCTTAGGGACAGCCCAAGAGACCCAGTACTTC. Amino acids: CASSLGTAQETQYF.

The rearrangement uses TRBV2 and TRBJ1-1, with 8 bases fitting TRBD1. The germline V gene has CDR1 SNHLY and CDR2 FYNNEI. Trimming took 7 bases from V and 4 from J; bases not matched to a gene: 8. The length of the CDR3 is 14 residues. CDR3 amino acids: CASNVQGDGTEAFF. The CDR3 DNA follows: TGTGCCAGCAACGTACAGGGGGACGGCACTGAAGCTTTCTTT.

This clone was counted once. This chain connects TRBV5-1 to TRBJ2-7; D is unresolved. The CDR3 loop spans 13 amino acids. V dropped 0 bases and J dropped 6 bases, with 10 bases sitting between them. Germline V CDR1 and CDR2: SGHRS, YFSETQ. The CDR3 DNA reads TGCGCCAGCAGCTTGGGTCAGGTAGGCGAGCAGTACTTC. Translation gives CASSLGQVGEQYF.

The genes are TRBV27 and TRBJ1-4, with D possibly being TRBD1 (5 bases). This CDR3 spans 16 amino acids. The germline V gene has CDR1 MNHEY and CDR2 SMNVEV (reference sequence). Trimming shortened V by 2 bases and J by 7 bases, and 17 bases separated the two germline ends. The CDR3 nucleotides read TGTGCCAGCAGTTTACGGGCAAGGGGACTGGGTGAAAAACTGTTTTTT. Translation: CASSLRARGLGEKLFF.

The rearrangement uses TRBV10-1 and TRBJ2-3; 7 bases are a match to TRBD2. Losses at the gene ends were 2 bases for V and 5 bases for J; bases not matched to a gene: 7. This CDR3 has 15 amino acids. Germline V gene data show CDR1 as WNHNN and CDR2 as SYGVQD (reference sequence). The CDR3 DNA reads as TGCGCCAGCAGTGAGGTGGCTAGCGGCGGAGATACGCAGTATTTT. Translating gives CASSEVASGGDTQYF.

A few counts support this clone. The CDR3 sequence is CASSLVTGEQYF. The CDR3 DNA reads TGTGCCAGCAGTTTAGTTACGGGAGAGCAGTACTTC. The chain uses TRBV28 and TRBJ2-7; TRBD2 is a possible D gene (5 bases). This CDR3 is built from 12 residues. The V end lost 2 bases, the J end lost 7 bases, and 9 bases lay between the germline ends. CDR1 is MDHEN and CDR2 is SYDVKM in the germline V gene.

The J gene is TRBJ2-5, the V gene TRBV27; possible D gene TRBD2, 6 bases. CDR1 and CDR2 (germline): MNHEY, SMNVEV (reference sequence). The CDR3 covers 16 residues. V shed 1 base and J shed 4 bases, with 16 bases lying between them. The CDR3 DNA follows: TGTGCCAGCAGTTTATACGGGAGAGGGGCCCGAGAGACCCAGTACTTC. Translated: CASSLYGRGARETQYF.